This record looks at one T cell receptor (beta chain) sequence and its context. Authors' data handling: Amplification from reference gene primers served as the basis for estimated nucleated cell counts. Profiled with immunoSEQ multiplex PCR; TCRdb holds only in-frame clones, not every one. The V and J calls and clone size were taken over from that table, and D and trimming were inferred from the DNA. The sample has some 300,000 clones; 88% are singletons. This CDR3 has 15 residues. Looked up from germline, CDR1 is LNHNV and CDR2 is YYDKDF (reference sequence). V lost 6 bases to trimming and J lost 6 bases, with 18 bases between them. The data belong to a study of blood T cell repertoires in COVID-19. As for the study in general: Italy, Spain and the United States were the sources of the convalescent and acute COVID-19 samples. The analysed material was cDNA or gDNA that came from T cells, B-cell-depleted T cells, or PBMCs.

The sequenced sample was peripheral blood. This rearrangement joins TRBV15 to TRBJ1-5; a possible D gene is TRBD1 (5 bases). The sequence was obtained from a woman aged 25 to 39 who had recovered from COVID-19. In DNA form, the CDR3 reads TGTGCCACCAGAGAGAGATTAGGGGCTGGTCAGCCCCAGCATTTT. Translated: CATRERLGAGQPQHF. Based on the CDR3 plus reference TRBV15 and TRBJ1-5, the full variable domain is DAMVIQNPRYQVTQFGKPVTLSCSQTLNHNVMYWYQQKSSQAPKLLFHYYDKDFNNEADTPDNFQSRRPNTSFCFLDIRSPGLGDTAMYLCATRERLGAGQPQHFGDGTRLSIL.